What follows are 25 T cell receptor beta chains derived from one specimen sequenced in a study of blood T cell repertoires in COVID-19. Assay: immunoSEQ multiplex PCR; the TCRdb copy retains only in-frame clones and omits some. The table has roughly 100,000 clones, 82% seen once; the top ten hold 4.5% to 5.5%. Input material: peripheral blood. The receptors were gathered from a man in his 60s with acute or convalescent COVID-19.

This chain uses TRBV11-3 with TRBJ2-7; D may be TRBD2 (7 bases). Trimming removed 8 bases from V and 3 bases from J, with 14 bases in between. This CDR3 has 13 residues. Germline CDR1 is SGHNT and CDR2 is YENEEA. The CDR3, as DNA: TGTGCCAGCGGGGGGGGCCTAAACTACGAGCAGTACTTC. It is translated as CASGGGLNYEQYF.

The chain couples TRBV7-9 to TRBJ2-1; 11 bases are a match to TRBD2. V lost 3 bases and J lost 7; bases outside the gene matches: 8. In germline, CDR1 is SEHNR, CDR2 FQNEAQ (reference sequence). CDR3 length: 16 amino acids. CDR3 region: CASSFTGTSGFNEQFF. DNA for the CDR3: TGTGCCAGCAGCTTCACCGGGACTAGCGGCTTTAATGAGCAGTTCTTC.

V is TRBV6-4 and J is TRBJ2-1; the match to TRBD2 covers 12 bases. Trimming removed 7 bases from V and 6 bases from J; junction bases left unmatched: 13. Germline V CDR1 and CDR2: MRHNA, SNTAGT. The CDR3 is 17 residues long. The CDR3 bases are TGTGCCAGCACCCCCGGCCCTAGCGGGGGGGCGGGCAATGAGCAGTTCTTC. Translating gives CASTPGPSGGAGNEQFF.

V and J are TRBV7-2 and TRBJ2-5; 8 nucleotides match TRBD1. The ends lost 1 base at V and 5 bases at J; junction bases unmatched: 3. The germline V gene has CDR1 SGHTA and CDR2 FQGNSA. CDR3 length equals 14 residues. CDR3 DNA sequence: TGTGCCAGCAGCTTAGGACAGGGGTGGGAGACCCAGTACTTC. It codes for CASSLGQGWETQYF.

This chain connects TRBV7-2 to TRBJ2-7; D is ambiguous. There are 14 residues in the CDR3. The V end lost 1 base, the J end lost 2 bases, and 9 bases lay between the germline ends. The germline gives CDR1 SGHTA, CDR2 FQGNSA. The CDR3 is CASSLGDTTYEQYF. CDR3 coding DNA: TGTGCCAGCAGCTTAGGAGACACGACCTACGAGCAGTACTTC.

CDR3 DNA sequence: TGTGCCAGCAGCTTAAATCTGGGCAGGGACAATGAGCAGTTCTTC. Encoded protein: CASSLNLGRDNEQFF. This sequence joins TRBV7-9 and TRBJ2-1, with D tentatively TRBD1 (5 bases). Looked up from germline, CDR1 is SEHNR and CDR2 is FQNEAQ (reference sequence). The ends were cut back, 2 bases at V and 5 bases at J, with 13 bases in the middle. The CDR3 runs to 15 residues.

V is TRBV18 and J is TRBJ1-1; D is unclear. CDR3 size: 15 residues. CDR1 is KGHSH, CDR2 LQKENI, per germline. Trimming left V 1 base short and J 8 bases short, with 17 bases between. CDR3 protein: CASSPLERWTNEAFF. CDR3 in DNA: TGTGCCAGCTCACCACTTGAGAGATGGACTAACGAAGCTTTCTTT.

The chain combines TRBV5-1 with TRBJ2-7; tentative D call: TRBD1 (6 bases). Germline V lookup: CDR1 SGHRS, CDR2 YFSETQ. V gave up 4 bases and J gave up 4 bases, with 18 bases separating them. The CDR3 is made up of 15 amino acids. CDR3 DNA sequence: TGCGCCAGCAGCACCAGGATTGGGGGCCCTTACGAGCAGTACTTC. Its translation: CASSTRIGGPYEQYF. Combining the CDR3 with reference TRBV5-1 and TRBJ2-7 gives the whole variable domain KAGVTQTPRYLIKTRGQQVTLSCSPISGHRSVSWYQQTPGQGLQFLFEYFSETQRNKGNFPGRFSGRQFSNSRSEMNVSTLELGDSALYLCASSTRIGGPYEQYFGPGTRLTVT.

The chain has TRBV28 and TRBJ2-5, with a tentative D call TRBD1 (6 bases). V dropped 6 bases and J dropped 4 bases, with 15 bases sitting between them. This CDR3 has 14 residues. Per the germline V gene, CDR1 is MDHEN and CDR2 is SYDVKM. The CDR3 protein is CASRQQGNGETQYF. CDR3 DNA sequence: TGTGCCAGCAGACAACAGGGTAACGGAGAGACCCAGTACTTC.

This chain uses TRBV5-1 with TRBJ1-2; a weak D match, TRBD1 (6 bases). The CDR3 is 14 amino acids. Trimming left V 3 bases short and J 4 bases short, with 13 bases between. Germline CDR1 SGHRS, CDR2 YFSETQ. The CDR3 bases are TGCGCCAGCAGCTCGTGGACAGCCTCCTATGGCTACACCTTC. Encoded protein: CASSSWTASYGYTF.

CDR3 DNA sequence: TGTGCCAGTAGTCTACAGGGGGCCCTCACAGATACGCAGTATTTT. Translation: CASSLQGALTDTQYF. J is TRBJ2-3 and V is TRBV19, with TRBD1 matching 9 bases. The CDR3 runs to 15 residues. Germline loops: CDR1 LNHDA, CDR2 SQIVND (reference sequence). V trimming: 5 bases; J trimming: 2 bases; junction bases outside the gene matches: 5.

The CDR3 bases are TGTGCCAGCAGCTCTCTCTACGAGCAGTACTTC. Its translation is CASSSLYEQYF. V is TRBV5-4 and J is TRBJ2-7; D gene ambiguous. V was shortened by 3 bases and J by 3 bases, with 4 bases between the two germline ends. The germline V gene encodes CDR1 SGHNT and CDR2 YYREEE (reference sequence). The CDR3 runs to 11 residues. Based on the CDR3 plus reference TRBV5-4 and TRBJ2-7, the full variable domain is ETGVTQSPTHLIKTRGQQVTLRCSSQSGHNTVSWYQQALGQGPQFIFQYYREEENGRGNFPPRFSGLQFPNYSSELNVNALELDDSALYLCASSSLYEQYFGPGTRLTVT.

This chain joins TRBV7-3 and TRBJ2-2, with 7 bases that match TRBD1. The V segment lost 3 bases and the J segment 5 bases; nucleotides outside the gene matches: 9. Germline CDR1 is SGHTA and CDR2 is FQGTGA. CDR3 length: 16 amino acids. CDR3 protein: CASSFLNSGGTGELFF. The CDR3 coding sequence is TGTGCCAGCAGCTTTTTGAACTCAGGGGGAACCGGGGAGCTGTTTTTT.

The chain combines TRBV30 with TRBJ1-3; D not resolved. The V gene's germline CDR1 is GTSNPN and CDR2 SVGIG (reference sequence). Trimming stripped 2 bases from V and 0 bases from J, with 20 bases between. The CDR3 runs to 18 residues. CDR3 loop: CAWSYLGGSRYSGNTIYF. CDR3 nucleotides: TGTGCCTGGAGTTACTTGGGCGGGAGCAGATACTCTGGAAACACCATATATTTT.

The genes are TRBV7-6 and TRBJ2-2; TRBD1 is a possible D gene (6 bases). Per the germline V gene, CDR1 is SGHVS and CDR2 is FNYEAQ. The CDR3 length is 16 residues. V lost 1 base and J lost 4, with 13 bases in between. This CDR3 is CASSLDSSGATGELFF. The CDR3 coding sequence is TGTGCCAGCAGCTTAGATTCTTCAGGGGCCACCGGGGAGCTGTTTTTT.

The rearrangement joins TRBV11-3 to TRBJ2-7; maybe TRBD1 (6 bases). V lost 5 bases and J lost 3, with 26 bases in between. CDR3 length: 18 residues. Germline V gene data show CDR1 as SGHNT and CDR2 as YENEEA. Written as DNA, the CDR3 is TGTGCCAGCAGCGGGCGGATCTCGACAGGCATCCGCTTCTACGAGCAGTACTTC. Residues: CASSGRISTGIRFYEQYF.

The rearrangement joins TRBV29-1 to TRBJ1-1, with D tentatively TRBD1 (5 bases). Germline CDR1 is SQVTM and CDR2 is ANQGSEA. Trimming cost V 4 bases and J 5 bases, with 11 bases left between them. This CDR3 has 12 residues. CDR3 coding DNA: TGCAGCGTTGGTCGGGGGTGGACTGAAGCTTTCTTT. It encodes CSVGRGWTEAFF.

The chain has TRBV2 and TRBJ2-1; 10 nucleotides match TRBD2. Germline V gene data show CDR1 as SNHLY and CDR2 as FYNNEI. This CDR3 region has 16 residues. After removal of 2 bases from V and 4 bases from J, the junction contained 5 bases not matched to a gene. CDR3 region: CASSELTSGRYNEQFF. CDR3 bases: TGTGCCAGCAGTGAATTGACTAGCGGGCGATACAATGAGCAGTTCTTC.

This chain links TRBV30 with TRBJ2-1, with 8 bases fitting TRBD1. Germline lookup yields CDR1 GTSNPN and CDR2 SVGIG (reference sequence). This CDR3 is 15 amino acids long. V was pared by 0 bases and J by 4 bases, with 5 bases of the junction left unmatched. This chain's CDR3 is CAWSVGQGNYNEQFF. Written as DNA, the CDR3 is TGTGCCTGGAGTGTTGGACAGGGAAATTACAATGAGCAGTTCTTC.

The V gene is TRBV28, the J gene TRBJ2-7; D might be TRBD2 (5 bases). The V end lost 5 bases, the J end lost 5 bases, and 13 bases lay between the germline ends. This CDR3 has 13 amino acids. From germline, CDR1 is MDHEN and CDR2 SYDVKM. The CDR3 nucleotides read TGTGCCAGCAGTCCCCCTCGGGGTGACGAGCAGTACTTC. This translates into CASSPPRGDEQYF.

This clone was observed a few times. This sequence joins TRBV12-5 and TRBJ2-1, with TRBD2 as a possible D gene (5 bases). Between the trimmed V and J ends, which lost 9 bases and 0 bases, there was a span of 12 bases. This CDR3 has 14 amino acids. CDR1 is LGHNT and CDR2 is FRNRAP in the germline V gene. CDR3 nucleotides: TGTGCTAGCTCTGAGAGGGTCTCCTACAATGAGCAGTTCTTC. It codes for CASSERVSYNEQFF.

The rearrangement uses TRBV19 and TRBJ1-5; TRBD1 might be the D (6 bases). The ends were cut back, 5 bases at V and 1 base at J, with 12 bases in the middle. CDR1 and CDR2 (germline): LNHDA, SQIVND (reference sequence). There are 15 residues in the CDR3. The CDR3 coding sequence is TGTGCCAGTAGTTATGAGGGGGAGAGCAATCAGCCCCAGCATTTT. Translation gives CASSYEGESNQPQHF.

The J gene is TRBJ1-1, the V gene TRBV19, with TRBD1 matching over 7 bases. J gave up 1 base and V 7 bases, and 6 bases lay outside the gene matches. The CDR3 sequence is 14 residues long. Germline loops: CDR1 LNHDA, CDR2 SQIVND (reference sequence). This CDR3 is CASTEDRRNTEAFF. Written as DNA, the CDR3 is TGTGCCAGTACCGAGGACAGGCGGAACACTGAAGCTTTCTTT.

The rearrangement joins TRBV5-5 to TRBJ1-4, with D possibly matching TRBD1 (6 bases). This CDR3 comprises 14 residues. Deletions cut 0 bases from V and 7 bases from J, with 10 bases between. Germline V lookup: CDR1 SGHKS, CDR2 YYEKEE (reference sequence). CDR3: CASSLAGEGEKLFF. The CDR3 bases are TGTGCCAGCAGCTTGGCAGGGGAGGGTGAAAAACTGTTTTTT.

This clone was found a few times. The rearrangement joins TRBV5-1 to TRBJ2-6; 9 bases align to TRBD2. With 3 bases clipped from V and 2 bases from J, the junction kept 9 bases outside the gene matches. Germline V gene sequence: CDR1 SGHRS, CDR2 YFSETQ. This CDR3 spans 18 amino acids. For the CDR3, the DNA is TGCGCCAGCAGCTGGCCGGGACTAGCCCACCCTGGGGCCAACGTCCTGACTTTC. Protein product: CASSWPGLAHPGANVLTF.